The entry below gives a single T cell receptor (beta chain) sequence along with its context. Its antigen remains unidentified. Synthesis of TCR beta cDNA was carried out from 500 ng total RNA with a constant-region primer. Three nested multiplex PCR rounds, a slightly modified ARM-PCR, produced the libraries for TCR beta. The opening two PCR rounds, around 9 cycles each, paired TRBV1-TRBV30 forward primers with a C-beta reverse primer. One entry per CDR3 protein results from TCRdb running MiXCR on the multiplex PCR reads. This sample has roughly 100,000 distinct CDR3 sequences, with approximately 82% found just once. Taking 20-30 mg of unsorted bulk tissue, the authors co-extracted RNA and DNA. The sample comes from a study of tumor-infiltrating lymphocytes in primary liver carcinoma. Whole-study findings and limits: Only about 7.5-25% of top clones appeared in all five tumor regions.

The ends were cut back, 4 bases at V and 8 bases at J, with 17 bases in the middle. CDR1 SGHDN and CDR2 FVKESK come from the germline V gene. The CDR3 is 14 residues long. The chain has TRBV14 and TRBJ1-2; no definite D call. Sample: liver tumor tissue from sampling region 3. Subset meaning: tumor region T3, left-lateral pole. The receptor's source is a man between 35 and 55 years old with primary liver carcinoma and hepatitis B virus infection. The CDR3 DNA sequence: TGTGCCAGCAGCCGGACTGAGAGAGCGGGAGGCTACACCTTC. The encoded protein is CASSRTERAGGYTF.